Reported below is one T cell receptor beta chain. This sample was included in a study of blood T cell repertoires in COVID-19. The CDR3 consists of 15 residues. The V end lost 1 base, the J end lost 2 bases, and 11 bases lay between the germline ends. Per the germline V gene, CDR1 is LNHDA and CDR2 is SQIVND (reference sequence). Method: immunoSEQ multiplex PCR; TCRdb's copy keeps in-frame clones and lacks some. The table lists roughly 500,000 clones, 80% to 90% of them singletons. Sequenced material: peripheral blood. The chain links TRBV19 to TRBJ1-2; the D is unclear. The sequence came from a human donor in a cohort sampled during active COVID-19. CDR3 sequence: CASSIVEVANYGYTF. The CDR3 coding sequence is TGTGCCAGTAGTATAGTAGAGGTCGCCAACTATGGCTACACCTTC.